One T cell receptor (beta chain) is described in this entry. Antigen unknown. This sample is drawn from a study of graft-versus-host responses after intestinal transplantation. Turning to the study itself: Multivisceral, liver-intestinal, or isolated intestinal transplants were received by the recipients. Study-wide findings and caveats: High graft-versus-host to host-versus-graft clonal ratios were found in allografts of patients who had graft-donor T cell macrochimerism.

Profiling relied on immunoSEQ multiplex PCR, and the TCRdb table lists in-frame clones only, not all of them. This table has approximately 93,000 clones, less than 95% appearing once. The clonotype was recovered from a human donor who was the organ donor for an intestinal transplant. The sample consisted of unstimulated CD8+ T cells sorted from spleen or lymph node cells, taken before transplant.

The CDR3 is CASSFGQGNGYTF. CDR3 bases: TGTGCCAGCAGCTTCGGACAGGGCAATGGCTACACCTTC. The chain is built from TRBV13 and TRBJ1-2; TRBD1 matches 8 bases. CDR3 length equals 13 residues. The germline gives CDR1 PRHDT, CDR2 FYEKMQ (reference sequence). V lost 3 bases and J lost 6; bases outside the gene matches: 3.